A single TCR beta chain is shown here with its context. The table lists this clonotype with many counts. Its target antigen remains unknown. No much larger clone is present one base from it, and per-base qualities are unavailable. For this chain, trimming is 4 bases at the V end and 4 bases at the J end, and the number of junction bases without a gene match is 5. The germline V gene supplies CDR1 SQVTM and CDR2 ANQGSEA. From the cysteine up to the phenylalanine, the CDR3 has a length of 14 residues. The only DNA kept is the CDR3, 42 bases in frame from the first base. Read against the paper, the sample's treatment or condition label means: allogeneic hematopoietic cell transplantation with graft depleted of TCRalphabeta T cells and CD19 B cells. The children who served as transplant recipients had been given grafts of TCRalphabeta/CD19-depleted allogeneic hematopoietic cells. This sample was taken from a study of T-cell reconstitution after alpha-beta-depleted transplantation in children listed by TCRdb under 2016. Some background on the complete study: T-cell immune reconstitution after TCRalphabeta/CD19-depleted allogeneic hematopoietic cell transplantation in children was quantitatively tracked in the study by means of TCR repertoire profiling.

The library was produced with PCR. Reads for this sample came from an Illumina HiSeq 2500. TCR libraries were prepared with molecular barcoding, using unique molecular identifiers to normalize TCRbeta repertoire quantification. Using fastp at Q25 and MiXCR, TCRdb reprocessed the public reads and kept productive beta chains. Identical CDR3 proteins give one entry, which carries the most common genes and DNA. Counted in this sample were 440,000 or so distinct CDR3 sequences; around two fifths of them appeared once. The ten largest clones add up to 27% of the sample. Broader findings and caveats from the paper: In some patients, the high TCRbeta diversity seen at day 60 was put down to recipient T cells and intrathymic progenitors that had survived conditioning. Apparently early alphabetaT-cell count recovery about two months after transplant reportedly relied on only several hundred rapidly expanded clones derived from non-depleted graft cells. The frequencies of hyperexpanded clones fell over the following months, and after one year, T-cell counts and TCRbeta diversity were mostly attributed to newly produced T cells.

This receptor chain uses TRBV29-1 and TRBJ2-5, with 11 bases aligning to TRBD2. The specimen was PBMCs, collected before TCRalphabeta/CD19-depleted stem cell transplant. The sequence was collected from a girl aged 2 to 10 with aplastic anemia, due to receive a stem cell transplant. The bases are TGCAGCGTTGGTACTAGCGGGAGAGCAGAGACCCAGTACTTC. This codes for CSVGTSGRAETQYF.